What follows are 32 T cell receptor beta chains derived from one specimen sequenced in a study of T cell repertoires in cytomegalovirus infection. Each CDR3 protein is one row after TCRdb ran MiXCR on the reads. Of some 700,000 distinct CDR3 sequences in the sample, approximately 34% are singletons; the top ten hold around 3%. Input material: PBMCs. These receptor sequences come from a human donor in good health (CMV status not recorded). Some clones in this sample may be carry-over from other donors' samples.

The V gene is TRBV2, the J gene TRBJ2-7, with 12 bases fitting TRBD1. The CDR3 is made up of 15 amino acids. Germline values: CDR1 SNHLY, CDR2 FYNNEI. V lost 4 bases and J lost 4; bases outside the gene matches: 5. Here the CDR3 reads CASSVGTGGKYEQYF. CDR3 coding DNA: TGTGCCAGCAGTGTGGGGACAGGGGGCAAATACGAGCAGTACTTC.

This chain uses TRBV15 with TRBJ2-7, with TRBD2 matching 8 bases. Per the germline V gene, CDR1 is LNHNV and CDR2 is YYDKDF (reference sequence). The CDR3 length is 17 residues. J was trimmed by 5 bases and V by 0 bases; bases with no gene match: 12. The CDR3: CATSRDIPAGVINEQYF. The CDR3 coding sequence is TGTGCCACCAGCAGAGATATCCCAGCGGGAGTAATCAACGAGCAGTACTTC. Drawing the rest from reference TRBV15 and TRBJ2-7, the complete variable domain is DAMVIQNPRYQVTQFGKPVTLSCSQTLNHNVMYWYQQKSSQAPKLLFHYYDKDFNNEADTPDNFQSRRPNTSFCFLDIRSPGLGDTAMYLCATSRDIPAGVINEQYFGPGTRLTVT.

This clonotype appeared many times. The gene calls are TRBV12-3 or TRBV12-4 and TRBJ1-1; D remains unclear. There are 14 residues in the CDR3. Trimming stripped 6 bases from V and 2 bases from J, with 13 bases between. The CDR3 here is CASSPTSENTEAFF. CDR3 sequence (DNA): TGTGCCAGCAGCCCAACATCAGAAAACACTGAAGCTTTCTTT.

This chain uses TRBV2 with TRBJ2-2, with D hard to call. The CDR3 is made up of 15 amino acids. Trimming cost V 2 bases and J 4 bases, with 11 bases left between them. CDR1 and CDR2 from the germline V gene are SNHLY and FYNNEI. The CDR3 loop reads CASSELPQSTGELFF. The CDR3 DNA reads as TGTGCCAGCAGTGAACTTCCGCAATCCACCGGGGAGCTGTTTTTT.

In its sample, this clonotype was seen a few times. The chain employs TRBV28 and TRBJ1-5; D might be TRBD1 (6 bases). V gave up 4 bases and J gave up 2 bases, with 18 bases separating them. Per the germline V gene, CDR1 is MDHEN and CDR2 is SYDVKM. The CDR3 is made up of 17 amino acids. CDR3 coding DNA: TGTGCCAGCAGTTGGGGAGGGGGGGGCAGGGGCAATCAGCCCCAGCATTTT. Its protein is CASSWGGGGRGNQPQHF.

V gene TRBV7-9 combines with J gene TRBJ2-3; D call uncertain. Germline-derived CDR1 and CDR2 are SEHNR and FQNEAQ (reference sequence). The CDR3 consists of 14 residues. Trimming stripped 0 bases from V and 4 bases from J, with 8 bases between. The CDR3 region is CASSLAPSPDTQYF. CDR3 in DNA: TGTGCCAGCAGCTTAGCCCCGTCCCCAGATACGCAGTATTTT.

In its sample, this clonotype was seen a few times. The chain combines TRBV28 with TRBJ2-6; D gene unclear. Trimming left V 5 bases short and J 0 bases short, with 11 bases between. Looked up from germline, CDR1 is MDHEN and CDR2 is SYDVKM. This CDR3 spans 16 amino acids. As DNA, the CDR3 is TGTGCCAGCAGTCTATCGACACCCTCTGGGGCCAACGTCCTGACTTTC. Its protein is CASSLSTPSGANVLTF.

As regards this clonotype: The junction departs from germline at one end; a sequencing error may be responsible. The gene calls are TRBV20-1 and TRBJ1-2; no reliable D call. The CDR3 is 13 residues long. The germline V gene encodes CDR1 DFQATT and CDR2 SNEGSKA (reference sequence). The CDR3, as DNA: TGCAGTGCTAGAGTGTCGGAGAACTATTGCTACACCTTC. This sequence encodes CSARVSENYCYTF.

For this clonotype: A much larger clone sits a single nucleotide away, making a read error possible. The rearrangement uses TRBV7-6 and TRBJ2-1, with D possibly matching TRBD1 (6 bases). The germline CDR1 and CDR2 sequences are SGHVS and FNYEAQ. This CDR3 region has 15 residues. Trimming stripped 2 bases from V and 1 base from J, with 9 bases between. The DNA for the CDR3 is TGTGCCAGCAGCTTAACGCAGGGGTCCTACAATGAGCAGTTCTTC. It codes for CASSLTQGSYNEQFF.

This clonotype was found many times. This sequence joins TRBV7-2 and TRBJ2-1; 11 bases match TRBD2. V gave up 5 bases and J gave up 6 bases; unmatched junction bases: 9. Looked up from germline, CDR1 is SGHTA and CDR2 is FQGNSA. This CDR3 is built from 16 residues. CDR3 DNA: TGTGCCAGCAGCCTAACTAGCGGGAGTTTGGGCAATGAGCAGTTCTTC. Protein product: CASSLTSGSLGNEQFF.

This chain connects TRBV12-3 or TRBV12-4 to TRBJ2-2; TRBD2 matches 8 bases. Unmatched junction bases numbered 11, after V lost 6 bases and J lost 5 bases. This CDR3 comprises 16 residues. The DNA of the CDR3 is TGTGCCAGCAGCCCTACTAGCGGCAAGGTGACCGGGGAGCTGTTTTTT. Translation gives CASSPTSGKVTGELFF.

This clonotype was picked up a small number of times. The chain couples TRBV5-6 to TRBJ2-7; perhaps TRBD1 as D (5 bases). This CDR3 has 14 residues. The germline CDR1 and CDR2 sequences are SGHDT and YYEEEE. V lost 4 bases to trimming and J lost 2 bases, with 13 bases between them. The CDR3 DNA is TGTGCCAGCAGCCCGATAGACAGTCCCTACGAGCAGTACTTC. This codes for CASSPIDSPYEQYF.

This clonotype was counted a few times. The J gene is TRBJ2-7, the V gene TRBV29-1; D assignment may be TRBD1 or TRBD2 (5 bases each). The CDR3 runs to 12 residues. Germline loops: CDR1 SQVTM, CDR2 ANQGSEA. Trimming took 5 bases from V and 3 from J, leaving 11 bases between them. The CDR3 nucleotides read TGCAGCGTTAAAGGGACCCTCTACGAGCAGTACTTC. Translated, it gives CSVKGTLYEQYF.

In its sample, this clonotype was seen a few times. The V call is TRBV6-5, the J call TRBJ1-4, with 9 positions matching TRBD1. CDR3 length equals 20 residues. Trimming at V came to 6 bases and at J to 0 bases, leaving 17 bases not matched to a gene. CDR1 MNHEY and CDR2 SVGAGI come from the germline V gene. CDR3 residues: CASRRSPGQGILATNEKLFF. The CDR3 nucleotides read TGTGCCAGCAGACGAAGCCCGGGACAGGGAATACTTGCAACTAATGAAAAACTGTTTTTT.

This rearrangement joins TRBV9 to TRBJ1-2; TRBD1 is a possible D gene (5 bases). Between the trimmed V and J ends, which lost 3 bases and 6 bases, there was a span of 15 bases. From germline, CDR1 is SGDLS and CDR2 YYNGEE. The CDR3 loop spans 14 amino acids. The CDR3 here is CASSDGILGDGYTF. The DNA for the CDR3 is TGTGCCAGCAGCGACGGGATCTTGGGGGATGGCTACACCTTC.

The rearrangement uses TRBV27 and TRBJ2-5; perhaps D is TRBD1 or TRBD2 (7 bases each). Trimming stripped 5 bases from V and 4 bases from J, with 14 bases between. This CDR3 contains 14 residues. Germline CDR1 is MNHEY and CDR2 is SMNVEV (reference sequence). The CDR3 nucleotides read TGTGCCAGCAGTCTTCAGGGGGGGCCAGAGACCCAGTACTTC. This encodes CASSLQGGPETQYF.

This clonotype was detected ten times or more. The chain joins TRBV7-9 to TRBJ1-2, with D perhaps TRBD1 (6 bases). The V and J ends lost 5 bases and 0 bases respectively, with 13 bases between them. The CDR3 consists of 15 residues. Germline V CDR1 and CDR2: SEHNR, FQNEAQ (reference sequence). CDR3 in DNA: TGTGCCAGCAGCCCATACCGGGACACTAACTATGGCTACACCTTC. Protein product: CASSPYRDTNYGYTF.

The chain couples TRBV28 to TRBJ2-3; D possibly corresponds to TRBD2 (6 bases). This CDR3 has 15 amino acids. Between the trimmed V and J ends, which lost 2 bases and 4 bases, there was a span of 13 bases. Germline V lookup: CDR1 MDHEN, CDR2 SYDVKM. The CDR3 sequence: CASSLLPGVADTQYF. The DNA for the CDR3 is TGTGCCAGCAGTTTACTCCCGGGAGTCGCAGATACGCAGTATTTT.

This clonotype was counted ten times or more. This chain links TRBV4-1 with TRBJ2-3; no clear D. The V gene's germline CDR1 is MGHRA and CDR2 YSYEKL. CDR3 length: 15 amino acids. Trimming left V 0 bases short and J 2 bases short, with 9 bases between. The CDR3 nucleotides read TGCGCCAGCAGCCAAGATGGCAGATACACAGATACGCAGTATTTT. This translates into CASSQDGRYTDTQYF.

With respect to this clonotype: A much more abundant neighbour one base away suggests this may be a read error. V usage is TRBV7-8 and J usage is TRBJ1-4; maybe TRBD1 (6 bases). CDR3 length: 15 amino acids. The V and J ends lost 5 bases and 7 bases respectively, with 17 bases between them. Germline V gene lookup returns CDR1 SGHVS and CDR2 FQNEAQ. Here the CDR3 DNA reads TGTGCCAGCAGCCCCCGGGACACCCGCAGTGAAAAACTGTTTTTT. It is translated as CASSPRDTRSEKLFF.

This clonotype was seen at least ten times. The gene calls are TRBV7-8 and TRBJ2-2, with unresolved D. CDR1 and CDR2 (germline): SGHVS, FQNEAQ. The ends were cut back, 1 base at V and 13 bases at J, with 7 bases in the middle. The CDR3 has 11 amino acids. The CDR3 sequence: CASSLDGRLFF. The CDR3 DNA sequence: TGTGCCAGCAGCTTAGACGGGCGGCTGTTTTTT.

This clonotype was counted only a few times. CDR3 nucleotide sequence: TGTGCCAGCAGTCTGGATACAGGGGGAGCTCGTGGCTACACCTTC. This codes for CASSLDTGGARGYTF. The chain joins TRBV28 to TRBJ1-2; TRBD1 aligns across 8 bases. The germline gives CDR1 MDHEN, CDR2 SYDVKM. After removal of 5 bases from V and 7 bases from J, the junction contained 12 bases not matched to a gene. This CDR3 comprises 15 residues.

The V call is TRBV11-2, the J call TRBJ1-5; the match to TRBD1 covers 8 bases. This CDR3 region has 16 residues. Trimming removed 5 bases from V and 7 bases from J; junction bases left unmatched: 13. CDR1 SGHAT and CDR2 FQNNGV come from the germline V gene. In nucleotides, the CDR3 is TGTGCCAGCAGCCAGAGACCTGACAGGGGTGGACAGCCCCAGCATTTT. Translating gives CASSQRPDRGGQPQHF. Based on the CDR3 plus reference TRBV11-2 and TRBJ1-5, the full variable domain is EAGVAQSPRYKIIEKRQSVAFWCNPISGHATLYWYQQILGQGPKLLIQFQNNGVVDDSQLPKDRFSAERLKGVDSTLKIQPAKLEDSAVYLCASSQRPDRGGQPQHFGDGTRLSIL.

The V and J genes are TRBV12-3 or TRBV12-4 and TRBJ1-1; D uncertain. This CDR3 has 13 residues. V lost 8 bases to trimming and J lost 4 bases, with 14 bases between them. CDR3 residues: CASEGADSTEAFF. CDR3 bases: TGTGCCAGCGAGGGCGCCGATAGCACTGAAGCTTTCTTT.

This clonotype has at least ten counts. The chain carries TRBV7-2 and TRBJ2-7; 8 nucleotides line up with TRBD2. Germline V CDR1 and CDR2: SGHTA, FQGNSA. V was pared by 5 bases and J by 2 bases, with 8 bases of the junction left unmatched. This CDR3 is 15 amino acids long. The CDR3 loop reads CASSQRGGPPYEQYF. CDR3 DNA: TGTGCCAGCAGCCAACGGGGGGGGCCTCCCTACGAGCAGTACTTC.

The V call is TRBV28, the J call TRBJ2-2; possible D gene TRBD1, 5 bases. The CDR3 runs to 16 residues. Germline assignment: CDR1 MDHEN and CDR2 SYDVKM. With 1 base removed from V and 1 base from J, the gap between germline ends came to 10 bases. Here the CDR3 DNA reads TGTGCCAGCAGTTTATCGGGCAGGGTGAACACCGGGGAGCTGTTTTTT. It is translated as CASSLSGRVNTGELFF.

There are many counts of this clonotype. The rearrangement uses TRBV7-8 and TRBJ1-5, with 9 bases that match TRBD1. Germline assignment: CDR1 SGHVS and CDR2 FQNEAQ. The V gene end was trimmed by 4 bases and the J gene end by 5 bases; junction bases not matched to a gene: 6. The CDR3 runs 15 residues. The CDR3 loop reads CASSSRTGEHQPQHF. Here the CDR3 DNA reads TGTGCCAGCAGCTCCCGGACAGGGGAGCATCAGCCCCAGCATTTT. The whole variable domain, filled in from reference TRBV7-8 and TRBJ1-5, reads GAGVSQSPRYKVAKRGQDVALRCDPISGHVSLFWYQQALGQGPEFLTYFQNEAQLDKSGLPSDRFFAERPEGSVSTLKIQRTQQEDSAVYLCASSSRTGEHQPQHFGDGTRLSIL.

As for this clonotype: One base away lies a much larger clone, so this may be a sequencing read error. The chain carries TRBV4-1 and TRBJ2-3, with D possibly TRBD2 on 7 matching bases. CDR1 and CDR2 (germline): MGHRA, YSYEKL. This CDR3 is 17 amino acids long. The CDR3 reads CSSSQDRGAVSTDTQYF. In DNA, the CDR3 is TGCTCCAGCAGCCAAGATCGGGGGGCGGTTAGCACAGATACGCAGTATTTT.

The chain has TRBV5-1 and TRBJ2-7; TRBD2 agrees at 7 bases. The CDR3 consists of 14 residues. V was clipped by 6 bases and J by 1 base; unmatched bases: 7. Germline V CDR1 and CDR2: SGHRS, YFSETQ. The CDR3 sequence is CASTLAGVSYEQYF. The CDR3, as DNA: TGCGCCAGCACCCTGGCGGGGGTATCCTACGAGCAGTACTTC. Full variable domain (outside the CDR3, taken from reference TRBV5-1 and TRBJ2-7): KAGVTQTPRYLIKTRGQQVTLSCSPISGHRSVSWYQQTPGQGLQFLFEYFSETQRNKGNFPGRFSGRQFSNSRSEMNVSTLELGDSALYLCASTLAGVSYEQYFGPGTRLTVT.

This clonotype was seen a handful of times. The rearrangement links TRBV4-1 to TRBJ1-4; possibly TRBD1 for D (5 bases). The germline V and J ends were trimmed by 1 base and 4 bases, with 13 bases remaining between them. Per germline, CDR1 MGHRA and CDR2 YSYEKL. The CDR3 has 16 amino acids. CDR3 DNA sequence: TGCGCCAGCAGCCAAGGTGGCGGAGGGGTTAATGAAAAACTGTTTTTT. This sequence encodes CASSQGGGGVNEKLFF.

This clonotype was counted only a few times. V and J are TRBV6-5 and TRBJ1-5, with 7 bases that match TRBD1. Germline assignment: CDR1 MNHEY and CDR2 SVGAGI. CDR3 length equals 15 residues. The V segment lost 6 bases and the J segment 5 bases; nucleotides outside the gene matches: 10. CDR3 region: CASRRMGQLDQPQHF. The DNA for the CDR3 is TGTGCCAGCAGAAGGATGGGACAGCTAGATCAGCCCCAGCATTTT.

This rearrangement joins TRBV11-2 to TRBJ2-7; possibly TRBD2 for D (5 bases). The germline V and J ends were trimmed by 5 bases and 0 bases, with 14 bases remaining between them. Germline lookup yields CDR1 SGHAT and CDR2 FQNNGV. This CDR3 has 15 amino acids. For the CDR3, the DNA is TGTGCCAGCAGCGGAGGACTCCGTAGCTCCTACGAGCAGTACTTC. This sequence encodes CASSGGLRSSYEQYF.